This record concerns one T cell receptor (beta chain) sequence. Its target is not known. CDR3 length: 12 amino acids. Germline V gene lookup returns CDR1 GTSNPN and CDR2 SVGIG (reference sequence). The data are from a study of T cells expressing NK-cell markers. About the research overall: Cells sorted as CD3+CD56+NKG2C+, CD3+CD56+NKG2C- and CD3+CD56-NKG2C+ T cells supplied the TCR beta repertoires. Study conclusions and caveats: Several donors' CD3+CD56-NKG2C+ cells were dominated by the same clonotypes.

It was by 5'RACE template switching with UMIs that TCR beta cDNA was made. TCRdb reprocessed the 5' RACE reads; each CDR3 protein has one entry and no DNA is given. Its table records 500,000 to 700,000 distinct CDR3 sequences. The TCR originated in a man younger than 35 in good health. V gene TRBV30 combines with J gene TRBJ1-5. Sequenced sample: blood T cells: a sorted CD56 or NKG2C T cell subset, CD4+ or CD8+ T cells, or bulk PBMC T cells (not recorded which). CDR3 amino acids: CAWRGPNQPQHF. Full variable domain (outside the CDR3, taken from reference TRBV30 and TRBJ1-5): SQTIHQWPATLVQPVGSPLSLECTVEGTSNPNLYWYRQAAGRGLQLLFYSVGIGQISSEVPQNLSASRPQDRQFILSSKKLLLSDSGFYLCAWRGPNQPQHFGDGTRLSIL.